Following are 11 T cell receptor beta chains from one sample sequenced in a study of cytomegalovirus exposure and HLA in healthy donors. The PCR contained 60 Vbeta and 13 Jbeta primers. The data were produced by immunoSEQ multiplex PCR, yet TCRdb's version contains in-frame clones alone and is incomplete. Here the sample spans roughly 170,000 clones, around four fifths being singletons. The sample taken for sequencing was PBMCs. These receptor sequences come from a man younger than 45 in good health and CMV-seronegative.

The chain couples TRBV19 to TRBJ2-1; 14 nucleotides match TRBD2. V shed 5 bases, J shed 4 bases, and the junction held 4 bases outside the gene matches. Looked up from germline, CDR1 is LNHDA and CDR2 is SQIVND (reference sequence). The CDR3 has 16 residues. CDR3 region: CASSPTSGGAYNEQFF. CDR3 DNA sequence: TGTGCCAGTAGTCCGACTAGCGGGGGGGCATACAATGAGCAGTTCTTC.

V and J are TRBV7-2 and TRBJ2-3; 10 nucleotides match TRBD2. The CDR3 extends over 16 amino acids. The V and J ends lost 3 bases and 1 base, in that order; junction bases with no gene match: 4. Germline lookup yields CDR1 SGHTA and CDR2 FQGNSA. CDR3 in amino acids: CASSLLAGGRTDTQYF. The CDR3 DNA reads as TGTGCCAGCAGCTTGTTAGCGGGAGGCCGCACAGATACGCAGTATTTT.

This sequence joins TRBV6-5 and TRBJ1-5; D is perhaps TRBD1 (6 bases). Germline-derived CDR1 and CDR2 are MNHEY and SVGAGI. This CDR3 region has 15 residues. V was cut by 0 bases and J by 6 bases, with 12 bases left in between. In nucleotides, the CDR3 is TGTGCCAGCAGTTACTCGGGGGGGGGCGGTCAGCCCCAGCATTTT. As protein: CASSYSGGGGQPQHF.

The chain has TRBV28 and TRBJ2-7; possibly TRBD1 for D (6 bases). This CDR3 spans 13 amino acids. The germline CDR1 and CDR2 sequences are MDHEN and SYDVKM. The ends were cut back, 5 bases at V and 3 bases at J, with 11 bases in the middle. The CDR3 reads CASSDGQFYEQYF. The CDR3 DNA reads TGTGCCAGCAGTGATGGACAGTTCTACGAGCAGTACTTC.

This CDR3 is CASSFSGPYNEQFF. The CDR3 DNA reads TGTGCCAGCAGTTTTTCCGGTCCCTACAATGAGCAGTTCTTC. This sequence joins TRBV27 and TRBJ2-1; no firm D call. The germline V gene encodes CDR1 MNHEY and CDR2 SMNVEV (reference sequence). V lost 3 bases to trimming and J lost 2 bases, with 8 bases between them. The CDR3 runs to 14 residues.

This clone was counted once. This rearrangement joins TRBV5-4 to TRBJ2-6; 10 positions agree with TRBD2. The ends lost 0 bases at V and 0 bases at J; junction bases unmatched: 3. The CDR3 runs to 18 residues. CDR1 SGHNT and CDR2 YYREEE come from the germline V gene (reference sequence). As DNA, the CDR3 is TGTGCCAGCAGCTTGGGTCCTAGCGGGAGCTCTGGGGCCAACGTCCTGACTTTC. This translates into CASSLGPSGSSGANVLTF. The variable domain in full, with the rest retrieved from reference TRBV5-4 and TRBJ2-6, is ETGVTQSPTHLIKTRGQQVTLRCSSQSGHNTVSWYQQALGQGPQFIFQYYREEENGRGNFPPRFSGLQFPNYSSELNVNALELDDSALYLCASSLGPSGSSGANVLTFGAGSRLTVL.

The count of this clone is one. The V gene is TRBV28, the J gene TRBJ2-7, with D perhaps matching TRBD1 (6 bases). The length of the CDR3 is 16 residues. Trimming took off 1 base at V and 6 bases at J, with 19 bases between the two ends. The germline V gene has CDR1 MDHEN and CDR2 SYDVKM. The CDR3 sequence is CASSLFSLRQATEQYF. The DNA of the CDR3 is TGTGCCAGCAGTTTATTCTCGCTGCGACAGGCGACCGAGCAGTACTTC.

The chain has TRBV7-6 and TRBJ2-2; D gene uncertain. This CDR3 comprises 13 residues. The germline V gene encodes CDR1 SGHVS and CDR2 FNYEAQ. Trimming left V 5 bases short and J 1 base short, with 5 bases between. The CDR3 loop is CASSPQNTGELFF. CDR3 DNA sequence: TGTGCCAGCAGCCCACAGAACACCGGGGAGCTGTTTTTT. Using reference TRBV7-6 and TRBJ2-2 for the parts outside the CDR3, the full variable domain is GAGVSQSPRYKVTKRGQDVALRCDPISGHVSLYWYRQALGQGPEFLTYFNYEAQQDKSGLPNDRFSAERPEGSISTLTIQRTEQRDSAMYRCASSPQNTGELFFGEGSRLTVL.

The sample holds a few counts of this clone. The chain joins TRBV13 to TRBJ1-5, with D possibly TRBD1 on 5 matching bases. The V gene lost 7 bases and the J gene lost 5 bases, with 15 bases spanning the gap. The length of the CDR3 is 14 residues. CDR1 is PRHDT and CDR2 is FYEKMQ in the germline V gene (reference sequence). The CDR3, as DNA: TGTGCCAGCACCCTGGGGTTAGGGGATCAGCCCCAGCATTTT. Translated, it gives CASTLGLGDQPQHF.

This sequence joins TRBV27 and TRBJ2-3; 8 bases align to TRBD2. After removal of 4 bases from V and 2 bases from J, the junction contained 20 bases not matched to a gene. From germline, CDR1 is MNHEY and CDR2 SMNVEV (reference sequence). The CDR3 runs to 20 residues. The CDR3 nucleotides read TGTGCCAGCAGTTCCCTAAGGGCGGGAGGCCCCATCCGTATCACAGATACGCAGTATTTT. It is translated as CASSSLRAGGPIRITDTQYF.

The chain combines TRBV7-6 with TRBJ2-7, with D tentatively TRBD1 (5 bases). Germline lookup yields CDR1 SGHVS and CDR2 FNYEAQ. Between the trimmed V and J ends, which lost 0 bases and 1 base, there was a span of 10 bases. The CDR3 is made up of 15 amino acids. The CDR3 coding sequence is TGTGCCAGCAGCTTAGCTCCCGGACATTCCTACGAGCAGTACTTC. Translated: CASSLAPGHSYEQYF.